This T cell receptor beta chain was captured in a study of type 1 regulatory T cells. TCRdb itself ran the reads through MiXCR, one entry per CDR3 protein. This sample has about 74,000 distinct CDR3 sequences, with around 60% found just once. This clonotype was seen a handful of times. What it binds is not known. The sequenced sample was cultured T cells, either the whole culture or a sorted T cell fraction (not recorded which). Stated subset: Tr1-enriched cell product generated in vitro against host alloantigens. The TCR sequence derives from a human donor in good health.

In DNA, the CDR3 is TGTGCCAGCAGCAAAGATCACGGCTTCCACACCTTC. It specifies CASSKDHGFHTF. The rearrangement links TRBV21-1 to TRBJ1-2. TRBV21-1 is a pseudogene. The CDR3 totals 12 residues.